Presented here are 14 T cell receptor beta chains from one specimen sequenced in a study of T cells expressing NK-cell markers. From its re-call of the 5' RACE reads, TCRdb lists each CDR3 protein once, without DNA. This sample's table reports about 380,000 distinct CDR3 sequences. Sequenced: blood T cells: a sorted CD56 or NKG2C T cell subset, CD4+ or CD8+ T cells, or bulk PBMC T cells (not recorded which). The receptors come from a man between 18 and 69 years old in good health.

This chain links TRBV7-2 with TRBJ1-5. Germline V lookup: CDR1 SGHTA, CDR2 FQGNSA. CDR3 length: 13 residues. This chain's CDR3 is CASKANSNQPQHF.

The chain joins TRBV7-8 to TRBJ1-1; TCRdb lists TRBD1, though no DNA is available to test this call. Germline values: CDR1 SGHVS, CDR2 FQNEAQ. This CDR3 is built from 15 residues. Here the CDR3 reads CASSQQGELNTEAFF.

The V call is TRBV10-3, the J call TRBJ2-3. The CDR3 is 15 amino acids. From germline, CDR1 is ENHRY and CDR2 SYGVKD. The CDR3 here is CAISESDLATDTQYF.

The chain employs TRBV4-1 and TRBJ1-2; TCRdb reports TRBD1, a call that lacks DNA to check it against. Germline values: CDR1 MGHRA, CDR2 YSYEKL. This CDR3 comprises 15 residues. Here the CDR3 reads CASRDTGTRVYGYTF.

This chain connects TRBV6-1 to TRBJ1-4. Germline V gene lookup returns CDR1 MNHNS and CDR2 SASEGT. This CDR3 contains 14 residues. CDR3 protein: CASCPGLASEKLFF.

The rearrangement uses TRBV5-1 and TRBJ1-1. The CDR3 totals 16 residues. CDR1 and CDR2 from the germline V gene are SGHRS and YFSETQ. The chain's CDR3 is CASSLGTVGGNTEAFF.

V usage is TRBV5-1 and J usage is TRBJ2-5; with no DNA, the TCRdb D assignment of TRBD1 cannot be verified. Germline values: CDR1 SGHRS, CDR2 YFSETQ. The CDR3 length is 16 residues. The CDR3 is CASRRSGTGVTETQYF.

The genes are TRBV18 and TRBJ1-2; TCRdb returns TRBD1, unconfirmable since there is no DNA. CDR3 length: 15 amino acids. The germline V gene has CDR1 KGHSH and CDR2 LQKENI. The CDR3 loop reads CASSKARGFENGYTF.

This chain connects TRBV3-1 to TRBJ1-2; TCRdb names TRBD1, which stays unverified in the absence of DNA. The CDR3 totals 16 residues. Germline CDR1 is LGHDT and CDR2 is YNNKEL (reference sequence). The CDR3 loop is CASSQDQGLRGPGYTF. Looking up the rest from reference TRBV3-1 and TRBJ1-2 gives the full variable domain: DTAVSQTPKYLVTQMGNDKSIKCEQNLGHDTMYWYKQDSKKFLKIMFSYNNKELIINETVPNRFSPKSPDKAHLNLHINSLELGDSAVYFCASSQDQGLRGPGYTFGSGTRLTVV.

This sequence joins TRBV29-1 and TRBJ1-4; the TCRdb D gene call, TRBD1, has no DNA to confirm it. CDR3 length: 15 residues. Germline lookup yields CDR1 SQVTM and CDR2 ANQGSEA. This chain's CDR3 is CSVGPGTGVQGKLFF.

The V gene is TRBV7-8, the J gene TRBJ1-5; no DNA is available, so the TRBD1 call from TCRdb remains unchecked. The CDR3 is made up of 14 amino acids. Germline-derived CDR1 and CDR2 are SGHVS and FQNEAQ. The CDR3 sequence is CASTLDRAGGPQHF. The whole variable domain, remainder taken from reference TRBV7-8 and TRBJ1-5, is GAGVSQSPRYKVAKRGQDVALRCDPISGHVSLFWYQQALGQGPEFLTYFQNEAQLDKSGLPSDRFFAERPEGSVSTLKIQRTQQEDSAVYLCASTLDRAGGPQHFGDGTRLSIL.

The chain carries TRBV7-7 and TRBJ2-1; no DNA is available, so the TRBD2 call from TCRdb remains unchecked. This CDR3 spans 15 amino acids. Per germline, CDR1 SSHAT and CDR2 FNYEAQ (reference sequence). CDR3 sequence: CASSLGLAGNNEQFF.

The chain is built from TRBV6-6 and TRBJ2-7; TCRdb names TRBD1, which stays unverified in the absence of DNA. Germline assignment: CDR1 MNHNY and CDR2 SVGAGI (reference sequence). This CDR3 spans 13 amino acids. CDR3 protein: CASSTPWGYEQYF.

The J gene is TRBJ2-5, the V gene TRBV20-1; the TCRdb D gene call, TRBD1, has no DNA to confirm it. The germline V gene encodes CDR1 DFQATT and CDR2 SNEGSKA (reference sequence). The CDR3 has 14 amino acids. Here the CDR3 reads CSAQRGHTQETQYF.